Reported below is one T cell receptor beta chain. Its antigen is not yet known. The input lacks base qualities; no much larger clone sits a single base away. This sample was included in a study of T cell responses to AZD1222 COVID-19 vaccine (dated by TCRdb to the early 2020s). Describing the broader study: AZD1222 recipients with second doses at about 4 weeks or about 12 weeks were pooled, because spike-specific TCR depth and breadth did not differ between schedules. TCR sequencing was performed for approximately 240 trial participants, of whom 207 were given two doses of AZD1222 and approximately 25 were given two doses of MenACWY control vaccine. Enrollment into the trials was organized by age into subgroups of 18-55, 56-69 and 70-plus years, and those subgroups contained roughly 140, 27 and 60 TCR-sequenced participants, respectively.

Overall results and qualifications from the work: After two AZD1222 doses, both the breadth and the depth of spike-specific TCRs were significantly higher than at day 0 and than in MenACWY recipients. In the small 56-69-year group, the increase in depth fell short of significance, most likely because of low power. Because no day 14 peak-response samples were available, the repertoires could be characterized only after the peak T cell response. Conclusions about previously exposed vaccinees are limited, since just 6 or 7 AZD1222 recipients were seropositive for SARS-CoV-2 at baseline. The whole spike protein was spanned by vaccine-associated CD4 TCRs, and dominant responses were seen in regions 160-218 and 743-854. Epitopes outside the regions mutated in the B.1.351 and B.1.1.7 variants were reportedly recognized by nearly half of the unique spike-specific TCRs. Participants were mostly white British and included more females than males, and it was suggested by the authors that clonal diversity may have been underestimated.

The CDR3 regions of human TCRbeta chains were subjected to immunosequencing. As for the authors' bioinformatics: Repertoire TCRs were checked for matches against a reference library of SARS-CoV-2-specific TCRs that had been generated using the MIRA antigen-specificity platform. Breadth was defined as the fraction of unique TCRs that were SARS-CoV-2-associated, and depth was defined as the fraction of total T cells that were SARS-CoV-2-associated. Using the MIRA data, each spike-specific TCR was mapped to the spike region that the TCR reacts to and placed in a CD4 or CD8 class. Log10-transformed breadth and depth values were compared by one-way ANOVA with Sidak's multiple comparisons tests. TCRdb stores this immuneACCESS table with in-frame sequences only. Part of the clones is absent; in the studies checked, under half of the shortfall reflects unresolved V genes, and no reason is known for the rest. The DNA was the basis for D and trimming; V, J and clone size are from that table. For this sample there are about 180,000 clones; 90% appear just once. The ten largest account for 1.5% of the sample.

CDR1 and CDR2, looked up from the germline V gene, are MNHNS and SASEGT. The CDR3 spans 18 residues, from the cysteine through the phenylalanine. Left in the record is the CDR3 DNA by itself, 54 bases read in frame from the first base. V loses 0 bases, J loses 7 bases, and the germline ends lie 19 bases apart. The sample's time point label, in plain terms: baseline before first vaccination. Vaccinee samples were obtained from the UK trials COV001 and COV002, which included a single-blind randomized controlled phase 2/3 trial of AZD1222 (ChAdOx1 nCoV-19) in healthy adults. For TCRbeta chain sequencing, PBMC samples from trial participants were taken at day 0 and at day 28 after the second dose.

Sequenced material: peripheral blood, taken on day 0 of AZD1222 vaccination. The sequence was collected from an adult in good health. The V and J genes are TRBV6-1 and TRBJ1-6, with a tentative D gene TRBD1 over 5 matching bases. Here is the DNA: TGTGCCAGCAGTGAAGCGCTTCCGGGGCAACTTAAAAATTCACCCCTCCACTTT. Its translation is CASSEALPGQLKNSPLHF.